This passage covers 8 T cell receptor beta chains from one sample sequenced in a study of cytomegalovirus exposure and HLA in healthy donors. PCR primers comprised 60 Vbeta and 13 Jbeta primers. Profiling relied on immunoSEQ multiplex PCR, and the TCRdb table lists in-frame clones only, not all of them. The sample shows about 65,000 clones, roughly 60% of them seen only once. Sample: PBMCs. These receptors all come from a man aged 25 to 40 in good health and CMV-seronegative.

V gene TRBV14 combines with J gene TRBJ2-7; 7 bases are a match to TRBD1. V lost 2 bases and J lost 0; bases outside the gene matches: 22. Per the germline V gene, CDR1 is SGHDN and CDR2 is FVKESK. This CDR3 region has 21 residues. CDR3: CASSQLGRDSGPGDPSYEQYF. CDR3 bases: TGTGCCAGCAGCCAACTAGGCCGGGACAGCGGACCAGGGGACCCCTCCTACGAGCAGTACTTC.

The V call is TRBV19, the J call TRBJ2-4; TRBD2 might be the D (6 bases). CDR3 length: 19 residues. V was cut by 3 bases and J by 2 bases, with 23 bases left in between. Germline loops: CDR1 LNHDA, CDR2 SQIVND (reference sequence). The DNA for the CDR3 is TGTGCCAGTAGTATCCCCACCTCGGGGCGGGGAAGTTCCAAAAACATTCAGTACTTC. Translated: CASSIPTSGRGSSKNIQYF.

V gene TRBV27 combines with J gene TRBJ1-6, with 10 bases matching TRBD1. V dropped 6 bases and J dropped 14; count of bases not matched to a gene: 7. CDR3 length: 13 residues. Germline V gene lookup returns CDR1 MNHEY and CDR2 SMNVEV (reference sequence). The CDR3 loop reads CASRGQGGLTLHF. The CDR3 region has the DNA TGTGCCAGCAGAGGACAGGGGGGCCTCACCCTCCACTTT.

V is TRBV7-2 and J is TRBJ1-5; 8 bases fit TRBD1. CDR3 length equals 15 residues. Unmatched junction bases numbered 8, after V lost 3 bases and J lost 7 bases. Germline-derived CDR1 and CDR2 are SGHTA and FQGNSA. In DNA form, the CDR3 reads TGTGCCAGCAGCTTGTCAGGGGGCATGGGCCAGCCCCAGCATTTT. Its protein is CASSLSGGMGQPQHF.

V gene TRBV15 combines with J gene TRBJ2-1; no firm D call. Trimming stripped 5 bases from V and 0 bases from J, with 11 bases between. The V gene's germline CDR1 is LNHNV and CDR2 YYDKDF (reference sequence). The CDR3 runs 15 residues. DNA for the CDR3: TGTGCCACCAGCGCTGACTCAAGCTCCTACAATGAGCAGTTCTTC. It codes for CATSADSSSYNEQFF.

This chain joins TRBV13 and TRBJ2-5, with a possible D match to TRBD1 (5 bases). The ends were cut back, 0 bases at V and 3 bases at J, with 5 bases in the middle. Germline V gene sequence: CDR1 PRHDT, CDR2 FYEKMQ (reference sequence). This CDR3 comprises 13 residues. CDR3 residues: CASSLGREETQYF. CDR3 coding DNA: TGTGCCAGCAGCTTAGGCAGGGAAGAGACCCAGTACTTC.

This clone was picked up one time. The rearrangement links TRBV2 to TRBJ1-3; 11 bases are a match to TRBD1. Looked up from germline, CDR1 is SNHLY and CDR2 is FYNNEI. The CDR3 extends over 16 amino acids. V was pared by 3 bases and J by 3 bases, with 4 bases of the junction left unmatched. The CDR3 coding sequence is TGTGCCAGCAGTGACGGACAGGGGGCCATTGGAAACACCATATATTTT. As protein: CASSDGQGAIGNTIYF.

A few counts support this clone. This chain connects TRBV7-2 to TRBJ2-3; TRBD2 might be the D (5 bases). The germline CDR1 and CDR2 sequences are SGHTA and FQGNSA. CDR3 length: 14 residues. The V end lost 5 bases, the J end lost 5 bases, and 14 bases lay between the germline ends. DNA of the CDR3: TGTGCCAGCAGCAGCACCTCCGGGAAAGATACGCAGTATTTT. As protein: CASSSTSGKDTQYF.